A single sample is the source of the 10 T cell receptor beta chains below, sequenced in a study of cytomegalovirus exposure and HLA in healthy donors. This PCR relied on a set of 60 Vbeta primers and 13 Jbeta primers. This table comes from immunoSEQ multiplex PCR, and its TCRdb copy is limited to in-frame clones, with some not included. This table holds approximately 69,000 clones, approximately 70% found once. Material for sequencing was PBMCs. Receptor source: a man aged 35-49 years in good health and CMV-seropositive.

The V and J genes are TRBV21-1 and TRBJ1-3; whether TRBD1, the table's D call, matches the DNA was not checked. TRBV21-1 is a recognized pseudogene. The CDR3 length is 16 residues. The CDR3 bases are TGTGCCAGCAGCAAAGTAACAGGGATCTCTGGAAACACCATATATTTT. Residues: CASSKVTGISGNTIYF.

The chain uses TRBV10-2 and TRBJ2-7, with D possibly being TRBD2 (6 bases). The CDR3 consists of 15 residues. Trimming removed 2 bases at V and 2 bases at J, with 13 bases between. Germline values: CDR1 WSHSY, CDR2 SAAADI. CDR3 in DNA: TGCGCCAGCAGTGAGCCAACGGGACTCACCTACGAGCAGTACTTC. Translated: CASSEPTGLTYEQYF.

The gene calls are TRBV7-3 and TRBJ2-3; 9 nucleotides agree with TRBD2. Germline V CDR1 and CDR2: SGHTA, FQGTGA. This CDR3 region has 17 residues. The V and J ends lost 4 bases and 1 base, in that order; junction bases with no gene match: 9. The CDR3 loop is CASSSERAGGGTDTQYF. In DNA, the CDR3 is TGTGCCAGCAGCTCGGAAAGAGCGGGGGGAGGCACAGATACGCAGTATTTT.

The rearrangement joins TRBV12-5 to TRBJ2-3; D might be TRBD2 (5 bases). Germline assignment: CDR1 LGHNT and CDR2 FRNRAP. Trimming took 7 bases from V and 4 from J, leaving 12 bases between them. The CDR3 is 13 amino acids. CDR3 amino acids: CASASRNSDTQYF. The CDR3 DNA reads as TGTGCTAGTGCTAGCAGGAATTCAGATACGCAGTATTTT. The full variable domain, its missing parts supplied by reference TRBV12-5 and TRBJ2-3, is DARVTQTPRHKVTEMGQEVTMRCQPILGHNTVFWYRQTMMQGLELLAYFRNRAPLDDSGMPKDRFSAEMPDATLATLKIQPSEPRDSAVYFCASASRNSDTQYFGPGTRLTVL.

This chain links TRBV10-2 with TRBJ1-2; a weak D match, TRBD1 (5 bases). The CDR3 consists of 14 residues. Trimming removed 0 bases at V and 2 bases at J, with 7 bases between. In germline, CDR1 is WSHSY, CDR2 SAAADI. The chain's CDR3 is CASSESGQNYGYTF. The DNA for the CDR3 is TGCGCCAGCAGTGAGTCGGGGCAGAACTATGGCTACACCTTC.

V and J are TRBV4-1 and TRBJ2-3; 10 positions agree with TRBD2. The CDR3 has 16 amino acids. CDR1 and CDR2 from the germline V gene are MGHRA and YSYEKL. V lost 2 bases and J lost 6; bases outside the gene matches: 8. The CDR3 DNA reads TGCGCCAGCAGCCAAACAAGCGGGGGGGCATCTGATACGCAGTATTTT. This gives the protein CASSQTSGGASDTQYF.

The chain employs TRBV7-2 and TRBJ2-2; a possible D gene is TRBD2 (5 bases). The V end was cut by 5 bases, the J end by 6 bases, with 25 bases between. This CDR3 spans 18 amino acids. Germline V gives CDR1 SGHTA, CDR2 FQGNSA. The CDR3 reads CASSPAMVARRVPGELFF. CDR3 DNA: TGTGCCAGCAGCCCGGCGATGGTAGCGCGTAGGGTCCCCGGGGAGCTGTTTTTT.

About this clone: This sample also contains other DNA sequences that code for the same CDR3. The V and J genes are TRBV5-1 and TRBJ2-7; 10 nucleotides match TRBD1. CDR3 length: 17 residues. The junction had 8 bases not matched to a gene; V was cut back by 0 bases and J by 2 bases. Germline V CDR1 and CDR2: SGHRS, YFSETQ. The CDR3 loop is CASSLGPGTGAPYEQYF. The CDR3 DNA is TGCGCCAGCAGCTTGGGGCCCGGGACAGGGGCTCCCTACGAGCAGTACTTC.

The chain uses TRBV2 and TRBJ1-5; TRBD1 matches 7 bases. The trim removed 6 bases at V and 2 bases at J, leaving 7 bases unmatched. Germline CDR1 reads SNHLY; CDR2 reads FYNNEI. This CDR3 has 15 amino acids. Here the CDR3 DNA reads TGTGCCAGCAGAAAGGACAGGACGGGCAATCAGCCCCAGCATTTT. Translated: CASRKDRTGNQPQHF.

V is TRBV11-2 and J is TRBJ2-7; TRBD2 matches 11 bases. The germline CDR1 and CDR2 sequences are SGHAT and FQNNGV. This CDR3 is built from 16 residues. V dropped 3 bases and J dropped 1; count of bases not matched to a gene: 5. CDR3 coding DNA: TGTGCCAGCAGCTTCCTAGCGGGGGGACAATCCTACGAGCAGTACTTC. Residues: CASSFLAGGQSYEQYF.